One and the same sample provided the 9 T cell receptor beta chains below, sequenced in a study of blood T cell repertoires in COVID-19. Sequenced by immunoSEQ multiplex PCR; TCRdb stores in-frame clones only, minus some. The data contain fewer than 200,000 clones, around 86% of them singletons. Sequenced material: peripheral blood. These receptors all stem from a man aged 50 to 59 with active or convalescent COVID-19.

J is TRBJ2-7 and V is TRBV5-4; 7 bases align to TRBD1. J was trimmed by 2 bases and V by 3 bases; bases with no gene match: 8. Per germline, CDR1 SGHNT and CDR2 YYREEE (reference sequence). The CDR3 loop spans 15 amino acids. CDR3 coding DNA: TGTGCCAGCAGCTACCGGGACAGATATCCCTACGAGCAGTACTTC. It yields the protein CASSYRDRYPYEQYF.

J is TRBJ2-2 and V is TRBV6-5, with a weak D call TRBD1 (6 bases). The CDR3 contains 15 residues. Trimming left V 5 bases short and J 2 bases short, with 12 bases between. CDR1 and CDR2 (germline): MNHEY, SVGAGI. CDR3 nucleotides: TGTGCCAGCAGTATACAGGGAACAAACACCGGGGAGCTGTTTTTT. Its translation: CASSIQGTNTGELFF.

This clone has only one observation. The chain joins TRBV3-1 (or the pseudogene TRBV3-2) to TRBJ2-3; possibly TRBD2 for D (6 bases). Germline loops: CDR1 LGHDT, CDR2 YNNKEL (reference sequence). This CDR3 region has 16 residues. Trimming removed 0 bases from V and 1 base from J, with 11 bases in between. The CDR3 reads CASSQEGGGGTDTQYF. As DNA, the CDR3 is TGTGCCAGCAGCCAAGAGGGGGGAGGAGGCACAGATACGCAGTATTTT.

CDR3 loop: CASSLTGGQNTEAFF. The CDR3, as DNA: TGTGCCAGCAGCCTAACAGGGGGGCAGAACACTGAAGCTTTCTTT. This chain links TRBV7-6 with TRBJ1-1, with 8 bases fitting TRBD1. With 5 bases clipped from V and 1 base from J, the junction kept 6 bases outside the gene matches. This CDR3 spans 15 amino acids. In germline, CDR1 is SGHVS, CDR2 FNYEAQ.

This clone came up a few times. This chain connects TRBV10-3 to TRBJ2-5, with D hard to call. Trimming stripped 4 bases from V and 5 bases from J, with 8 bases between. The CDR3 loop spans 12 amino acids. The germline V gene encodes CDR1 ENHRY and CDR2 SYGVKD. CDR3 in amino acids: CAISGASETQYF. DNA of the CDR3: TGTGCCATCAGTGGAGCGAGTGAGACCCAGTACTTC.

This chain links TRBV19 with TRBJ2-3; perhaps TRBD2 as D (5 bases). CDR1 is LNHDA and CDR2 is SQIVND in the germline V gene (reference sequence). The CDR3 is 13 amino acids. V gave up 7 bases and J gave up 4 bases, with 12 bases separating them. The CDR3 DNA is TGTGCCAGTAAGCCTAACGGGGCAGATACGCAGTATTTT. Its translation is CASKPNGADTQYF.

V gene TRBV19 combines with J gene TRBJ1-2, with D tentatively TRBD1 (6 bases). The CDR3 is 15 residues long. The germline CDR1 and CDR2 sequences are LNHDA and SQIVND (reference sequence). V lost 2 bases, J lost 0 bases, and 10 bases lay in between. The CDR3 region has the DNA TGTGCCAGTAGTATACAGGGGCGACCTAACTATGGCTACACCTTC. Translated: CASSIQGRPNYGYTF.

The rearrangement links TRBV3-1 (or the pseudogene TRBV3-2) to TRBJ1-6; D is uncertain. CDR3 length equals 16 residues. V was clipped by 0 bases and J by 8 bases, with 14 bases between them. Germline V CDR1 and CDR2: LGHDT, YNNKEL (reference sequence). The CDR3 nucleotides read TGTGCCAGCAGCCAAGAATCCGGGTATGGAGATTCACCCCTCCACTTT. This translates into CASSQESGYGDSPLHF.

The V and J genes are TRBV4-3 and TRBJ2-1; D not certain. The CDR3 spans 16 residues. V shed 0 bases and J shed 3 bases, with 12 bases lying between them. CDR1 is LGHNA and CDR2 is YSLEER in the germline V gene. CDR3 nucleotide sequence: TGCGCCAGCAGCCAAGATACCTCTATATTCTACAATGAGCAGTTCTTC. This encodes CASSQDTSIFYNEQFF.